Each of the 22 T cell receptor beta chains below was sequenced from the same sample in a study of T cell responses to AZD1222 COVID-19 vaccine. Sequencing was performed with immunoSEQ multiplex PCR; in TCRdb, only in-frame clones are kept and a portion is missing. This sample carries around 100,000 clones, about nine tenths of them seen once, and the ten largest clones take more than 1.5%. Material: peripheral blood, obtained on day 0 of AZD1222 vaccination. Source of these receptors: an adult in good health.

The chain is built from TRBV20-1 and TRBJ2-2, with D possibly matching TRBD2 (6 bases). Between the trimmed V and J ends, which lost 7 bases and 7 bases, there was a span of 10 bases. Germline V lookup: CDR1 DFQATT, CDR2 SNEGSKA (reference sequence). The CDR3 loop spans 11 amino acids. CDR3: CSVRGGGELFF. The CDR3 DNA reads TGCAGTGTACGGGGAGGCGGGGAGCTGTTTTTT.

V gene TRBV5-4 combines with J gene TRBJ2-3; TRBD2 matches 10 bases. The CDR3 consists of 16 residues. Per germline, CDR1 SGHNT and CDR2 YYREEE (reference sequence). V trimming: 4 bases; J trimming: 2 bases; junction bases outside the gene matches: 7. In DNA form, the CDR3 reads TGTGCCAGCAGCCTACTAGCGGGGACGTACACAGATACGCAGTATTTT. Translating gives CASSLLAGTYTDTQYF. The whole variable domain, filled in from reference TRBV5-4 and TRBJ2-3, reads ETGVTQSPTHLIKTRGQQVTLRCSSQSGHNTVSWYQQALGQGPQFIFQYYREEENGRGNFPPRFSGLQFPNYSSELNVNALELDDSALYLCASSLLAGTYTDTQYFGPGTRLTVL.

The chain recombines TRBV6-5 with TRBJ2-1, with D perhaps matching TRBD2 (5 bases). The CDR3 contains 11 residues. Germline CDR1 is MNHEY and CDR2 is SVGAGI. V was trimmed by 6 bases and J by 7 bases, leaving 7 bases between them. The CDR3 region has the DNA TGTGCCAGCAGCAGAGGGAATGAGCAGTTCTTC. This codes for CASSRGNEQFF.

This clone was counted a single time. CDR3 in amino acids: CASSQGATGTEAFF. The DNA of the CDR3 is TGTGCCAGCAGCCAAGGAGCGACGGGCACTGAAGCTTTCTTT. The chain carries TRBV3-1 (or the pseudogene TRBV3-2) and TRBJ1-1; D gene unclear. Germline V gene lookup returns CDR1 LGHDT and CDR2 YNNKEL (reference sequence). Trimming took 1 base from V and 4 from J, leaving 10 bases between them. This CDR3 spans 14 amino acids.

The genes are TRBV28 and TRBJ1-3, with D uncertain. Germline V lookup: CDR1 MDHEN, CDR2 SYDVKM. V was trimmed by 5 bases and J by 6 bases, leaving 8 bases between them. The CDR3 runs 12 residues. The CDR3 DNA follows: TGTGCCAGCAGTAAGCCCGAAAACACCATATATTTT. Protein product: CASSKPENTIYF.

The chain recombines TRBV10-2 with TRBJ2-1, with 9 bases aligning to TRBD2. This CDR3 has 14 residues. Germline CDR1 is WSHSY and CDR2 is SAAADI. V shed 9 bases and J 9 bases; nucleotides not matched to a gene: 12. The CDR3 here is CASSSSGVLSEQFF. CDR3 nucleotides: TGCGCCAGTAGTTCTAGCGGGGTTCTCAGTGAGCAGTTCTTC.

The CDR3 DNA follows: TGTGCCAGCAGTTACAATAGGGGTGGGGACACTGAAGCTTTCTTT. This sequence encodes CASSYNRGGDTEAFF. This chain connects TRBV6-5 to TRBJ1-1; the D gene is possibly TRBD1 (5 bases). Trimming took off 2 bases at V and 3 bases at J, with 13 bases between the two ends. The CDR3 runs to 15 residues. Germline CDR1 and CDR2: MNHEY and SVGAGI.

Here the CDR3 DNA reads TGCGCCAGCAGCCGAGACGCAGGGCCCAATCAGCCCCAGCATTTT. It is translated as CASSRDAGPNQPQHF. V gene TRBV4-1 combines with J gene TRBJ1-5, with D maybe TRBD1 (5 bases). V dropped 4 bases and J dropped 3 bases, with 13 bases sitting between them. The CDR3 contains 15 residues. Germline assignment: CDR1 MGHRA and CDR2 YSYEKL.

This chain uses TRBV10-3 with TRBJ1-5; no clear D gene. The germline V and J ends were trimmed by 0 bases and 3 bases, with 9 bases remaining between them. The germline V gene has CDR1 ENHRY and CDR2 SYGVKD. The CDR3 extends over 15 amino acids. The CDR3 protein is CAISESTFANQPQHF. The CDR3 DNA sequence: TGTGCCATCAGTGAGTCGACCTTTGCCAATCAGCCCCAGCATTTT.

This chain uses TRBV28 with TRBJ2-7; 12 bases are shared with TRBD2. This CDR3 comprises 14 residues. The germline CDR1 and CDR2 sequences are MDHEN and SYDVKM. Trimming cost V 5 bases and J 5 bases; bases outside gene matches: 4. The CDR3 here is CASSPSGRAHEQYF. DNA for the CDR3: TGTGCCAGCAGTCCTAGCGGGAGGGCCCACGAGCAGTACTTC.

This sequence joins TRBV6-1 and TRBJ1-1, with D uncertain. Per germline, CDR1 MNHNS and CDR2 SASEGT. V gave up 3 bases and J gave up 5 bases, with 13 bases separating them. The CDR3 spans 14 residues. CDR3 sequence reads: CASSEVGIRTEAFF. The DNA of the CDR3 is TGTGCCAGCAGTGAGGTGGGGATTCGAACTGAAGCTTTCTTT.

The chain carries TRBV10-1 and TRBJ2-7; D is perhaps TRBD1 or TRBD2 (6 bases each). Trimming took 4 bases from V and 6 from J, leaving 13 bases between them. The germline V gene encodes CDR1 WNHNN and CDR2 SYGVQD (reference sequence). This CDR3 is 13 amino acids long. The CDR3 loop reads CASSAGGESEQYF. DNA for the CDR3: TGCGCCAGCAGTGCCGGGGGCGAGTCCGAGCAGTACTTC.

The rearrangement uses TRBV19 and TRBJ2-7, with D possibly matching TRBD2 (6 bases). CDR1 is LNHDA, CDR2 SQIVND, per germline (reference sequence). The length of the CDR3 is 15 residues. The V end lost 5 bases, the J end lost 6 bases, and 20 bases lay between the germline ends. Written as DNA, the CDR3 is TGTGCCAGTAGTCCGCGGGGTCGAGGTGTAAGCGAGCAGTACTTC. Amino acid sequence: CASSPRGRGVSEQYF.

This chain uses TRBV23-1 with TRBJ2-4; TRBD1 agrees at 9 bases. TRBV23-1 is classed as an ORF, of uncertain function. V dropped 0 bases and J dropped 7; count of bases not matched to a gene: 7. This CDR3 has 16 residues. In DNA form, the CDR3 reads TGCGCCAGCAGTCAATCCCCGGACAGGGGAAGGAACATTCAGTACTTC. Translation gives CASSQSPDRGRNIQYF.

The V gene is TRBV5-6, the J gene TRBJ1-2; D remains unclear. Germline CDR1 SGHDT, CDR2 YYEEEE. The CDR3 length is 13 residues. V lost 0 bases, J lost 5 bases, and 8 bases lay in between. CDR3 sequence: CASSLADGYGYTF. The CDR3 DNA reads as TGTGCCAGCAGCTTGGCGGACGGGTATGGCTACACCTTC.

V usage is TRBV10-3 and J usage is TRBJ1-2; 9 bases map to TRBD1. This CDR3 contains 16 residues. V trimming: 6 bases; J trimming: 6 bases; junction bases outside the gene matches: 14. Germline-derived CDR1 and CDR2 are ENHRY and SYGVKD. The CDR3 sequence is CAISRDRAHLGNGYTF. The CDR3 coding sequence is TGTGCCATCAGCCGGGACAGGGCCCACCTGGGCAATGGCTACACCTTC.

The CDR3 is CASSQLTGNSYNEQFF. The CDR3 nucleotides are TGTGCCAGCAGCCAATTAACAGGGAACTCCTACAATGAGCAGTTCTTC. The chain links TRBV5-4 to TRBJ2-1; tentative D call: TRBD1 (6 bases). The CDR3 is 16 amino acids. CDR1 and CDR2 (germline): SGHNT, YYREEE (reference sequence). V was shortened by 4 bases and J by 0 bases, with 14 bases between the two germline ends.

CDR3 in DNA: TGTGCCAGCAGCCTAGACAGCTACGGCTATGGCTACACCTTC. Amino acid sequence: CASSLDSYGYGYTF. This chain connects TRBV14 to TRBJ1-2, with a tentative D call TRBD1 (5 bases). Trimming stripped 4 bases from V and 4 bases from J, with 13 bases between. The CDR3 totals 14 residues. Germline CDR1 is SGHDN and CDR2 is FVKESK. The complete variable domain, with remaining parts taken from reference TRBV14 and TRBJ1-2, reads EAGVTQFPSHSVIEKGQTVTLRCDPISGHDNLYWYRRVMGKEIKFLLHFVKESKQDESGMPNNRFLAERTGGTYSTLKVQPAELEDSGVYFCASSLDSYGYGYTFGSGTRLTVV.

The rearrangement uses TRBV7-3 and TRBJ2-3; 7 nucleotides agree with TRBD2. This CDR3 is 15 amino acids long. Trimming cost V 5 bases and J 2 bases; bases outside gene matches: 7. Germline CDR1 SGHTA, CDR2 FQGTGA. The CDR3 region has the DNA TGTGCCAGCAGCCATGGAGGGAGGGTCACAGATACGCAGTATTTT. Its translation is CASSHGGRVTDTQYF.

The V and J genes are TRBV28 and TRBJ1-1; possibly TRBD1 for D (6 bases). With 6 bases removed from V and 5 bases from J, the gap between germline ends came to 10 bases. CDR1 and CDR2 (germline): MDHEN, SYDVKM. The CDR3 runs to 12 residues. The CDR3 sequence is CASSRQGTEAFF. The CDR3, as DNA: TGTGCCAGCAGCCGTCAGGGGACTGAAGCTTTCTTT. The whole variable domain, remainder taken from reference TRBV28 and TRBJ1-1, is DVKVTQSSRYLVKRTGEKVFLECVQDMDHENMFWYRQDPGLGLRLIYFSYDVKMKEKGDIPEGYSVSREKKERFSLILESASTNQTSMYLCASSRQGTEAFFGQGTRLTVV.

The chain is built from TRBV3-1 (or the pseudogene TRBV3-2) and TRBJ1-2; TRBD1 matches at 12 bases. J was trimmed by 7 bases and V by 4 bases; bases with no gene match: 7. The germline CDR1 and CDR2 sequences are LGHDT and YNNKEL (reference sequence). The CDR3 loop spans 15 amino acids. CDR3 nucleotide sequence: TGTGCCAGCAGCCTAAGGGACAGGGGGCCTCGTGGCTACACCTTC. It is translated as CASSLRDRGPRGYTF.

V and J are TRBV29-1 and TRBJ2-1, with 11 nucleotides matching TRBD2. The germline V gene has CDR1 SQVTM and CDR2 ANQGSEA. The CDR3 extends over 14 amino acids. V dropped 8 bases and J dropped 8; count of bases not matched to a gene: 11. The CDR3 nucleotides are TGCAGCCACCGTAGCGGGAGGGGAAGCGATGAGCAGTTCTTC. Residues: CSHRSGRGSDEQFF.